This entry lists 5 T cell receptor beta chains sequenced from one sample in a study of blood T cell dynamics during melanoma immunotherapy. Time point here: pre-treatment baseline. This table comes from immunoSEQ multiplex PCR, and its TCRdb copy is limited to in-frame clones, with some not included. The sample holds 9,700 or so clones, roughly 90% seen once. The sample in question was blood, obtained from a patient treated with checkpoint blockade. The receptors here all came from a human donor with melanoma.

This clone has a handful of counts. This CDR3 is CASSDRQGGNQPQHF. The CDR3 DNA follows: TGTGCCAGCAGTGACCGGCAGGGGGGGAATCAGCCCCAGCATTTT. V and J are TRBV6-4 and TRBJ1-5; 7 bases agree with TRBD1. Germline CDR1 is MRHNA and CDR2 is SNTAGT. This CDR3 contains 15 residues. V gave up 2 bases and J gave up 4 bases; unmatched junction bases: 5.

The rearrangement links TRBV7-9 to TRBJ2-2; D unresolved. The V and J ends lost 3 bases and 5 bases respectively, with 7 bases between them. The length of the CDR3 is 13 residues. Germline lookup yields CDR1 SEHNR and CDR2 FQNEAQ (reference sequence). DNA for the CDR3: TGTGCCAGCAGCTTTTGGCGAACCGGGGAGCTGTTTTTT. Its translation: CASSFWRTGELFF.

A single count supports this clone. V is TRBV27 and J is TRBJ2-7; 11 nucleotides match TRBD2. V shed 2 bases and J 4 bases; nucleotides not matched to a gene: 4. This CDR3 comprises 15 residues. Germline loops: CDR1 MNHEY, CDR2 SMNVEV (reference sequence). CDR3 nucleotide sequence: TGTGCCAGCAGTTTAGGGACTAGCGGATTTTACGAGCAGTACTTC. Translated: CASSLGTSGFYEQYF.

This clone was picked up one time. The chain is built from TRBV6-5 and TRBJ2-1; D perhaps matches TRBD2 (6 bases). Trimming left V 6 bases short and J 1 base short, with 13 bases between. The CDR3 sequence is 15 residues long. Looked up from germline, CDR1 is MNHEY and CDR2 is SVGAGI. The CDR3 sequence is CASSPYGGSYNEQFF. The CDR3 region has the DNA TGTGCCAGCAGCCCTTACGGGGGTTCCTACAATGAGCAGTTCTTC.

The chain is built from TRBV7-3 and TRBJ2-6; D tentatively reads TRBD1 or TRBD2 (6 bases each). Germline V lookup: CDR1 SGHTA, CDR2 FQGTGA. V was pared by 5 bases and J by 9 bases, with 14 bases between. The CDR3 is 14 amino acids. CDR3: CASSPPGGGNVLTF. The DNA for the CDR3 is TGTGCCAGCAGCCCCCCCGGGGGCGGCAACGTCCTGACTTTC.